Listed below are T cell receptor beta chains from one sample, sequenced in a study of T cells in tuberculosis. The table came from immunoSEQ multiplex PCR; TCRdb's copy has only in-frame clones and leaves some out. The table lists about 24,000 clones, roughly 95% of them singletons. Material: PBMCs. These receptors originate from a donor between 10 and 35 years old with latent tuberculosis or without tuberculosis infection. Both conserved end residues are part of each CDR3. Fields, in order: V gene, CDR3 protein.

v_gene: TRBV6-6
CDR3aa: CASSSRTKNTEAFF

v_gene: TRBV14
CDR3aa: CASSQGQGTQQWTEAFF

v_gene: TRBV6-1
CDR3aa: CASSLLAGGPDTQYF

v_gene: TRBV10-3
CDR3aa: CATGQKYNEQFF

v_gene: TRBV5-4
CDR3aa: CASSLGASTDTQYF

v_gene: TRBV7-9
CDR3aa: CASSWDTNEKLFF

v_gene: TRBV27
CDR3aa: CASSPTGGRNQPQHF

v_gene: TRBV6-4
CDR3aa: CASSLTGGTEAFF

v_gene: TRBV19
CDR3aa: CASSIATGEGYGYTF

v_gene: TRBV9
CDR3aa: CASSHSGVPEKLFF

v_gene: TRBV2
CDR3aa: CASTQAGSRGEAFF

v_gene: TRBV6-5
CDR3aa: CASSYGGAAGTQYF

v_gene: TRBV7-8
CDR3aa: CASSRTGGTEAFF

v_gene: TRBV2
CDR3aa: CATKGDGNTIYF

v_gene: TRBV10-1
CDR3aa: CASSFDRTTGELFF

v_gene: TRBV2
CDR3aa: CARGTNYNEQFF

v_gene: TRBV5-1
CDR3aa: CASSLPGQGGYEQYF

v_gene: TRBV12-5
CDR3aa: CASAASGGRQETQYF

v_gene: TRBV15
CDR3aa: CATGLGGRETQYF

v_gene: TRBV21-1
CDR3aa: CASSKVSFRGGGTDTQYF

v_gene: TRBV19
CDR3aa: CASSGGEAFF

v_gene: TRBV5-4
CDR3aa: CASSLARETQYF

v_gene: TRBV2
CDR3aa: CASSRTDSNQPQHF

v_gene: TRBV7-9
CDR3aa: CASSLERSYEEKLFF

v_gene: TRBV12-5
CDR3aa: CASATPPSGGNNEQFF

v_gene: TRBV19
CDR3aa: CASSKGRDSYEQYF

v_gene: TRBV4-1
CDR3aa: CASSQDPAGGVGYGYTF

v_gene: TRBV11-3
CDR3aa: CASSLRGATEAFF

v_gene: TRBV30
CDR3aa: CACPRRDSRSSPLHF

v_gene: TRBV6-1
CDR3aa: CASGTGGDSPLHF

v_gene: TRBV30
CDR3aa: CAWSDTTANSNYGYTF

v_gene: TRBV27
CDR3aa: CASRRDRGSYEQYF

v_gene: TRBV7-9
CDR3aa: CASSSRRTGGSNQPQHF

v_gene: TRBV7-3
CDR3aa: CASSLSAQGGTEAFF

v_gene: TRBV4-2
CDR3aa: CASSQSLAPREQYF

v_gene: TRBV11-1
CDR3aa: CASSFNNEQFF

v_gene: TRBV6-1
CDR3aa: CASNPRGKNYEQYF

v_gene: TRBV4-1
CDR3aa: CASSQPGQGSGELFF

v_gene: TRBV7-2
CDR3aa: CASSALSGGANEQYF

v_gene: TRBV2
CDR3aa: CASTGTGGYTGELFF

v_gene: TRBV18
CDR3aa: CASSRYGTGRGQPQHF

v_gene: TRBV7-2
CDR3aa: CASSFQGPRDTQYF

v_gene: TRBV2
CDR3aa: CASSVSHNQPQHF

v_gene: TRBV27
CDR3aa: CASSSGQGLNTEAFF

v_gene: TRBV10-3
CDR3aa: CAISETPDRLPYYEQYF

v_gene: TRBV9
CDR3aa: CASSTQGAGYGYTF

v_gene: TRBV30
CDR3aa: CAWSEGGSGANVLTF

v_gene: TRBV7-9
CDR3aa: CASTPNRSSYNEQFF

v_gene: TRBV6-6
CDR3aa: CAIQRTAGYTF

v_gene: TRBV30
CDR3aa: CAWSLPLGGNYGYTF

v_gene: TRBV19
CDR3aa: CASSMPGTLFSGAFF

v_gene: TRBV15
CDR3aa: CATSRDQGTSLAEAFF

v_gene: TRBV30
CDR3aa: CAWGRKWGFEAFF

v_gene: TRBV15
CDR3aa: CATSRESAGAGFYGYTF

v_gene: TRBV19
CDR3aa: CASRGQVETQYF

v_gene: TRBV6-4
CDR3aa: CASSDTAGGYGYTF

v_gene: TRBV9
CDR3aa: CATRTGVRGYTF